The 24 T cell receptor beta chains in this list originate from one sample, sequenced in a study of cytomegalovirus exposure and HLA in healthy donors. Primers: 60 Vbeta forward and 13 Jbeta reverse. The data were produced by immunoSEQ multiplex PCR, yet TCRdb's version contains in-frame clones alone and is incomplete. The repertoire holds fewer than 200,000 clones, with around 80% as singletons. The sequenced material came from PBMCs. These receptors all come from a woman between 45 and 60 years old in good health and CMV-seropositive.

The gene calls are TRBV6-5 and TRBJ1-2; D is unresolved. Germline V gene data show CDR1 as MNHEY and CDR2 as SVGAGI. The CDR3 has 13 residues. V shed 6 bases and J shed 4 bases, with 12 bases lying between them. The CDR3 DNA follows: TGTGCCAGCAGGCCTAGTCAATCCTATGGCTACACCTTC. Translated, it gives CASRPSQSYGYTF.

This clone is a singleton in its sample. The chain uses TRBV4-3 and TRBJ2-1, with 7 bases matching TRBD2. The CDR3 consists of 14 residues. The germline V gene encodes CDR1 LGHNA and CDR2 YSLEER. V shed 4 bases and J 10 bases; nucleotides not matched to a gene: 10. Written as DNA, the CDR3 is TGCGCCAGCAGCCCCTGGCGGGAGCTAGGCGAGCAGTTCTTC. Encoded protein: CASSPWRELGEQFF.

This sequence joins TRBV7-6 and TRBJ2-5, with TRBD2 matching 11 bases. Germline loops: CDR1 SGHVS, CDR2 FNYEAQ. The CDR3 has 16 residues. The junction had 10 bases not matched to a gene; V was cut back by 5 bases and J by 5 bases. CDR3 nucleotide sequence: TGTGCCAGCAGCCCACTAGCGGGAGACGGTTGGGAGACCCAGTACTTC. Its translation is CASSPLAGDGWETQYF.

The count of this clone is one. The rearrangement links TRBV6-4 to TRBJ2-7; no clear D gene. V was shortened by 5 bases and J by 0 bases, with 11 bases between the two germline ends. This CDR3 spans 14 amino acids. Germline CDR1 and CDR2: MRHNA and SNTAGT. The CDR3 DNA follows: TGTGCCAGCAGTTTAGAGATTAGCTCCTACGAGCAGTACTTC. It codes for CASSLEISSYEQYF.

The CDR3 sequence: CASRMGHSENYGYTF. The CDR3 DNA reads as TGTGCCAGCAGAATGGGACACTCCGAGAACTATGGCTACACCTTC. The chain couples TRBV2 to TRBJ1-2; TRBD1 is a possible D gene (6 bases). The CDR3 has 15 amino acids. V lost 6 bases and J lost 2, with 16 bases in between. The germline gives CDR1 SNHLY, CDR2 FYNNEI.

V gene TRBV7-2 combines with J gene TRBJ1-2; D unclear. V lost 3 bases and J lost 6, with 17 bases in between. The germline CDR1 and CDR2 sequences are SGHTA and FQGNSA. There are 15 residues in the CDR3. CDR3: CASSLTPGSRDGYTF. In DNA, the CDR3 is TGTGCCAGCAGCTTGACCCCCGGGTCCCGAGATGGCTACACCTTC. Supplemented by reference TRBV7-2 and TRBJ1-2, the full variable domain reads GAGVSQSPSNKVTEKGKDVELRCDPISGHTALYWYRQSLGQGLEFLIYFQGNSAPDKSGLPSDRFSAERTGGSVSTLTIQRTQQEDSAVYLCASSLTPGSRDGYTFGSGTRLTVV.

This clone appeared a single time. V gene TRBV4-2 combines with J gene TRBJ1-2; possible D gene TRBD1, 5 bases. Germline CDR1 is LGHNA and CDR2 is YNFKEQ. V lost 0 bases to trimming and J lost 7 bases, with 18 bases between them. CDR3 size: 16 residues. The CDR3 loop reads CASSQDLAGQVGGYTF. The CDR3 DNA reads TGTGCCAGCAGCCAAGATTTAGCAGGGCAGGTTGGTGGCTACACCTTC.

CDR3 sequence reads: CASRPSDRGGEAFF. In DNA, the CDR3 is TGTGCCAGCAGACCCTCAGACAGGGGAGGTGAAGCTTTCTTT. The chain has TRBV27 and TRBJ1-1; 8 bases are a match to TRBD1. Germline assignment: CDR1 MNHEY and CDR2 SMNVEV (reference sequence). The CDR3 extends over 14 amino acids. Trimming removed 6 bases from V and 7 bases from J; junction bases left unmatched: 10.

The rearrangement joins TRBV11-2 to TRBJ2-5; the match to TRBD1 covers 8 bases. V shed 5 bases and J 1 base; nucleotides not matched to a gene: 3. Germline V gene sequence: CDR1 SGHAT, CDR2 FQNNGV. The CDR3 is 14 residues long. CDR3 nucleotides: TGTGCCAGCAGCCCTACAGGGGGCCAAGAGACCCAGTACTTC. Its translation is CASSPTGGQETQYF.

The genes are TRBV2 and TRBJ1-1; D is ambiguous. The V and J ends lost 2 bases and 7 bases respectively, with 8 bases between them. Germline V gene lookup returns CDR1 SNHLY and CDR2 FYNNEI. The CDR3 sequence is 12 residues long. The CDR3 coding sequence is TGTGCCAGCAGTGAACGCGTCCGTGAAGCTTTCTTT. Translation: CASSERVREAFF.

The chain employs TRBV7-9 and TRBJ2-7; D call uncertain. Germline V gives CDR1 SEHNR, CDR2 FQNEAQ (reference sequence). The length of the CDR3 is 14 residues. Trimming cost V 5 bases and J 3 bases, with 14 bases left between them. CDR3 region: CASSLASYSYEQYF. In nucleotides, the CDR3 is TGTGCCAGCAGCCTCGCCTCTTACAGCTACGAGCAGTACTTC.

This chain connects TRBV30 to TRBJ1-1; D perhaps matches TRBD1 (6 bases). Trimming removed 5 bases at V and 0 bases at J, with 13 bases between. CDR3 length equals 14 residues. From germline, CDR1 is GTSNPN and CDR2 SVGIG (reference sequence). CDR3 nucleotide sequence: TGTGCCTGGTACCCGGGACACCTGAACACTGAAGCTTTCTTT. It is translated as CAWYPGHLNTEAFF.

The rearrangement joins TRBV9 to TRBJ1-1; the D gene is possibly TRBD1 (6 bases). Germline V CDR1 and CDR2: SGDLS, YYNGEE. The V gene lost 2 bases and the J gene lost 3 bases, with 14 bases spanning the gap. The CDR3 is 15 residues long. The CDR3 DNA follows: TGTGCCAGCAGCGTTTTGCAGGGGATGGACACTGAAGCTTTCTTT. This translates into CASSVLQGMDTEAFF.

This clone was found once. V gene TRBV5-1 combines with J gene TRBJ2-7; weak D call: TRBD2 (7 bases). CDR1 and CDR2 (germline): SGHRS, YFSETQ. Trimming removed 2 bases from V and 3 bases from J, with 12 bases in between. CDR3 length: 14 amino acids. CDR3 sequence: CASSLGGVDYEQYF. In DNA form, the CDR3 reads TGCGCCAGCAGCTTAGGGGGGGTCGACTACGAGCAGTACTTC. The entire variable domain, with the rest obtained from reference TRBV5-1 and TRBJ2-7, is as follows: KAGVTQTPRYLIKTRGQQVTLSCSPISGHRSVSWYQQTPGQGLQFLFEYFSETQRNKGNFPGRFSGRQFSNSRSEMNVSTLELGDSALYLCASSLGGVDYEQYFGPGTRLTVT.

The chain carries TRBV27 and TRBJ2-3; tentative D call: TRBD2 (5 bases). Deletions cut 10 bases from V and 5 bases from J, with 13 bases between. Germline CDR1 is MNHEY and CDR2 is SMNVEV (reference sequence). The CDR3 runs to 12 residues. The CDR3 sequence: CATPYREDTQYF. As DNA, the CDR3 is TGTGCCACTCCTTATCGGGAAGATACGCAGTATTTT.

This clone has a handful of counts. The chain carries TRBV11-1 and TRBJ2-3; D ambiguous. V lost 5 bases, J lost 8 bases, and 20 bases lay in between. The CDR3 is made up of 15 amino acids. Germline loops: CDR1 SGHAT, CDR2 FQDESV (reference sequence). CDR3 loop: CASSPLGSTGGTQYF. The CDR3 DNA sequence: TGTGCCAGCAGCCCGCTGGGCTCCACTGGTGGTACGCAGTATTTT. Looking up the rest from reference TRBV11-1 and TRBJ2-3 gives the full variable domain: EAEVAQSPRYKITEKSQAVAFWCDPISGHATLYWYRQILGQGPELLVQFQDESVVDDSQLPKDRFSAERLKGVDSTLKIQPAELGDSAMYLCASSPLGSTGGTQYFGPGTRLTVL.

The genes are TRBV7-3 and TRBJ1-1; the match to TRBD1 covers 9 bases. This CDR3 is 16 amino acids long. Trimming removed 6 bases from V and 5 bases from J; junction bases left unmatched: 13. CDR1 and CDR2 from the germline V gene are SGHTA and FQGTGA. In nucleotides, the CDR3 is TGTGCCAGCAGGCTTGGCACCGGGACAGGGAGGACTGAAGCTTTCTTT. Protein: CASRLGTGTGRTEAFF. The whole variable domain, filled in from reference TRBV7-3 and TRBJ1-1, reads GAGVSQTPSNKVTEKGKYVELRCDPISGHTALYWYRQSLGQGPEFLIYFQGTGAADDSGLPNDRFFAVRPEGSVSTLKIQRTERGDSAVYLCASRLGTGTGRTEAFFGQGTRLTVV.

This clone occurred a few times. The chain links TRBV19 to TRBJ2-2; 8 bases fit TRBD1. This CDR3 is built from 16 residues. CDR1 LNHDA and CDR2 SQIVND come from the germline V gene (reference sequence). The junction had 9 bases not matched to a gene; V was cut back by 5 bases and J by 4 bases. Here the CDR3 DNA reads TGTGCCAGTAGTCAACCTATCGACAGGGGCACCGGGGAGCTGTTTTTT. Translation: CASSQPIDRGTGELFF.

This sequence joins TRBV25-1 and TRBJ2-7; 12 positions agree with TRBD2. CDR1 MGHDK and CDR2 SYGVNS come from the germline V gene. This CDR3 comprises 13 residues. V lost 8 bases and J lost 5; bases outside the gene matches: 4. CDR3 region: CASGRLAGDEQYF. CDR3 nucleotides: TGTGCCAGCGGGCGACTAGCGGGAGACGAGCAGTACTTC.

The chain couples TRBV4-3 to TRBJ2-2; weak D call: TRBD1 (5 bases). V lost 1 base to trimming and J lost 2 bases, with 17 bases between them. From germline, CDR1 is LGHNA and CDR2 YSLEER. There are 18 residues in the CDR3. The CDR3 coding sequence is TGCGCCAGCAGCCAAGGGGTTATGCAGGGCCCCAACACCGGGGAGCTGTTTTTT. Translated, it gives CASSQGVMQGPNTGELFF.

About this clone: At one end the junction does not follow the germline gene, possibly because of a read error. The chain combines TRBV7-9 with TRBJ2-3, with D possibly being TRBD2 (6 bases). This CDR3 spans 12 amino acids. Germline V CDR1 and CDR2: SEHNR, FQNEAQ (reference sequence). The CDR3 sequence is CSSDATSYTQYF. CDR3 sequence (DNA): TGTTCCAGCGACGCGACTAGTTATACGCAGTATTTT.

V gene TRBV4-3 combines with J gene TRBJ2-7; a weak D match, TRBD1 (6 bases). The CDR3 is 14 residues long. The germline CDR1 and CDR2 sequences are LGHNA and YSLEER. Trimming left V 0 bases short and J 3 bases short, with 9 bases between. CDR3 in DNA: TGCGCCAGCAGCCAAGACCTACAGGGCTACGAGCAGTACTTC. Encoded protein: CASSQDLQGYEQYF.

This chain connects TRBV5-1 to TRBJ1-1; 8 nucleotides agree with TRBD1. The length of the CDR3 is 13 residues. Germline CDR1 is SGHRS and CDR2 is YFSETQ. Unmatched junction bases numbered 1, after V lost 2 bases and J lost 4 bases. The DNA for the CDR3 is TGCGCCAGCAGCTTAACAGGGGGCACTGAAGCTTTCTTT. Its translation is CASSLTGGTEAFF.

The chain joins TRBV9 to TRBJ1-3, with a weak D call TRBD1 (5 bases). The V end lost 3 bases, the J end lost 4 bases, and 20 bases lay between the germline ends. The CDR3 is 17 amino acids. Looked up from germline, CDR1 is SGDLS and CDR2 is YYNGEE. In DNA, the CDR3 is TGTGCCAGCAGCGCTCCCGGGGGTGCCCCGTGGGGAAACACCATATATTTT. As protein: CASSAPGGAPWGNTIYF.